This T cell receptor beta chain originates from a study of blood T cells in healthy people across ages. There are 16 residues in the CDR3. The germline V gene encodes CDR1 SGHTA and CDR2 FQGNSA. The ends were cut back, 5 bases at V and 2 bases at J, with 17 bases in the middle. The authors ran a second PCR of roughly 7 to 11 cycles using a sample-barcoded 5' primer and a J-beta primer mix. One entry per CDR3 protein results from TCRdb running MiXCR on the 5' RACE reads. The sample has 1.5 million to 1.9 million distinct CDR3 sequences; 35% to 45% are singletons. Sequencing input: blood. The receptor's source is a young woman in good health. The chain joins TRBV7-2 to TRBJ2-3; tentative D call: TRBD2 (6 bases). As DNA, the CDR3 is TGTGCCAGCAGCGGACCGGGACTGCCTATCACAGATACGCAGTATTTT. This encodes CASSGPGLPITDTQYF.